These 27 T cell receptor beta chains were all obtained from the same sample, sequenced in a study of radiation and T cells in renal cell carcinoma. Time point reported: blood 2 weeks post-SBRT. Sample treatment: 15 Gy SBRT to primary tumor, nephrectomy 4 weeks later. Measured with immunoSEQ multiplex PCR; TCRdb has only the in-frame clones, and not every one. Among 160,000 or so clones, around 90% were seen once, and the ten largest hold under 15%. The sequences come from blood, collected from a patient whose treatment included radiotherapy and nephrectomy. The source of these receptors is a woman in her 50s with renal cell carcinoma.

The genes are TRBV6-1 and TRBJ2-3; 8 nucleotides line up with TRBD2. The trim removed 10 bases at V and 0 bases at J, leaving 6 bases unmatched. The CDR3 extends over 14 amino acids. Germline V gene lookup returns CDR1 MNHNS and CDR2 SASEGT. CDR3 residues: CATFSGVSTDTQYF. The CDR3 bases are TGTGCCACCTTTAGCGGGGTGAGCACAGATACGCAGTATTTT.

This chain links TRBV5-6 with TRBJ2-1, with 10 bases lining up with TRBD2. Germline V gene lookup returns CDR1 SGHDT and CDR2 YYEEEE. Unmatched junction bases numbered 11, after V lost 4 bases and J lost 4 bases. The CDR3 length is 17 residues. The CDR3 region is CASSRAGGPLAYNEQFF. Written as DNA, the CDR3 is TGTGCCAGCAGCCGAGCGGGGGGGCCTTTAGCATACAATGAGCAGTTCTTC.

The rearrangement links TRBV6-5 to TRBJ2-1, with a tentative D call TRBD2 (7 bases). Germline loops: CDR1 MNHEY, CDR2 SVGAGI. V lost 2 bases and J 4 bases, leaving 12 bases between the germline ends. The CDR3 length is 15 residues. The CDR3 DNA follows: TGTGCCAGCAGTTACGAGGGGGGGGCATACAATGAGCAGTTCTTC. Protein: CASSYEGGAYNEQFF.

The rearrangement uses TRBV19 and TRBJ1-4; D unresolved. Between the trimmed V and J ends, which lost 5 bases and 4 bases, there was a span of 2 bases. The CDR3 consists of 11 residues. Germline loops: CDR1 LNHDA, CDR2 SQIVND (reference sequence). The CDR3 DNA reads TGTGCCAGTAGTCTTAATGAAAAACTGTTTTTT. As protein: CASSLNEKLFF.

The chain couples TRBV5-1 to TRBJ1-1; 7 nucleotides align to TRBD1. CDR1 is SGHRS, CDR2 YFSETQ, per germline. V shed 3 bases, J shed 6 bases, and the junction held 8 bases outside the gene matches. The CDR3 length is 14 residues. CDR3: CASSWETGLAEAFF. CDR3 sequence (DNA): TGCGCCAGCAGCTGGGAGACAGGGTTGGCTGAAGCTTTCTTT.

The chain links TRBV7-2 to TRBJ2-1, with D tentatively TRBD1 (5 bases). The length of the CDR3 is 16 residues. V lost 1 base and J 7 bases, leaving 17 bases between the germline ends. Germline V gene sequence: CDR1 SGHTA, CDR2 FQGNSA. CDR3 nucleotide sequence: TGTGCCAGCAGCTTAGTAGTTGTGGGGCCCGTTAATGAGCAGTTCTTC. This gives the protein CASSLVVVGPVNEQFF. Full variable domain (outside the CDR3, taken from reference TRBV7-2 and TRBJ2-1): GAGVSQSPSNKVTEKGKDVELRCDPISGHTALYWYRQSLGQGLEFLIYFQGNSAPDKSGLPSDRFSAERTGGSVSTLTIQRTQQEDSAVYLCASSLVVVGPVNEQFFGPGTRLTVL.

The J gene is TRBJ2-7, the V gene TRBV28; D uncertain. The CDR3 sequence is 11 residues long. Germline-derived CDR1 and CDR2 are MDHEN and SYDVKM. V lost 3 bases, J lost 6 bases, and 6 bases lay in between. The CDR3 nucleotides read TGTGCCAGCAGTTTGACGGGCGAGCAGTACTTC. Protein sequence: CASSLTGEQYF.

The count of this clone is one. In nucleotides, the CDR3 is TGCAGCGTTGAAGAGCAAGGGGAAGAGCAGTACTTC. Encoded protein: CSVEEQGEEQYF. This chain joins TRBV29-1 and TRBJ2-7, with a possible D match to TRBD1 (5 bases). Between the trimmed V and J ends, which lost 0 bases and 7 bases, there was a span of 10 bases. Germline V CDR1 and CDR2: SQVTM, ANQGSEA. There are 12 residues in the CDR3.

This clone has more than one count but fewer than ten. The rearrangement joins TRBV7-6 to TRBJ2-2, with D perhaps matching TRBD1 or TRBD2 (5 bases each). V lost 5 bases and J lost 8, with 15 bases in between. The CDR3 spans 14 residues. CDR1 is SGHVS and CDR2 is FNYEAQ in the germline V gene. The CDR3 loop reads CASSPWGRGGELFF. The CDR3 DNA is TGTGCCAGCAGCCCCTGGGGGAGAGGGGGGGAGCTGTTTTTT.

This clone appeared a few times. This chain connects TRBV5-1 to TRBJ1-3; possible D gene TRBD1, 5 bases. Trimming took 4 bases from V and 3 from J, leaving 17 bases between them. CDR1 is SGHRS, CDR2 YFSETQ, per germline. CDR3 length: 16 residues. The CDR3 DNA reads TGCGCCAGCAGCCCTTCCCCAGCAGGGAGTGGAAACACCATATATTTT. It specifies CASSPSPAGSGNTIYF.

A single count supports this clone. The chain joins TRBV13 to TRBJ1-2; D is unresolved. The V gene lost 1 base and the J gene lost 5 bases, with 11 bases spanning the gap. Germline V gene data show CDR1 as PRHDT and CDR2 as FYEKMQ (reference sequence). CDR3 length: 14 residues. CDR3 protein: CASSLVTPPYGYTF. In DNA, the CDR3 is TGTGCCAGCAGCTTAGTTACTCCTCCTTATGGCTACACCTTC. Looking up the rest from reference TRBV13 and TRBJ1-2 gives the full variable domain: AAGVIQSPRHLIKEKRETATLKCYPIPRHDTVYWYQQGPGQDPQFLISFYEKMQSDKGSIPDRFSAQQFSDYHSELNMSSLELGDSALYFCASSLVTPPYGYTFGSGTRLTVV.

The CDR3 DNA follows: TGTGCCAGCAGACCGGGACAGGTCATTCGAGAGACCCAGTACTTC. Amino acids: CASRPGQVIRETQYF. The genes are TRBV6-5 and TRBJ2-5; the match to TRBD1 covers 8 bases. Trimming removed 6 bases from V and 4 bases from J; junction bases left unmatched: 10. This CDR3 is built from 15 residues. Germline loops: CDR1 MNHEY, CDR2 SVGAGI.

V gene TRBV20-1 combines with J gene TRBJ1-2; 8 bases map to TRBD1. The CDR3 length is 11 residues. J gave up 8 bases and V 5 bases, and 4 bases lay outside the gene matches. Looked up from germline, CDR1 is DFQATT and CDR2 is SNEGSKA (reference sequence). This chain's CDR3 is CSALDRGGYTF. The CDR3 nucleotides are TGCAGTGCTTTAGACAGGGGCGGCTACACCTTC.

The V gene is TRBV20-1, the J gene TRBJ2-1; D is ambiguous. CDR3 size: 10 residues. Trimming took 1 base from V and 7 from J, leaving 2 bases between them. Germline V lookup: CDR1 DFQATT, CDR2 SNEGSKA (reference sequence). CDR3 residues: CSARANEQFF. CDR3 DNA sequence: TGCAGTGCTAGAGCAAATGAGCAGTTCTTC.

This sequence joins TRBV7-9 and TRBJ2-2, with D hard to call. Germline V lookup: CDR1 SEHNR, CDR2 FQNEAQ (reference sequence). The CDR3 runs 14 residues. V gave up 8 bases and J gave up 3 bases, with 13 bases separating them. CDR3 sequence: CASRAGSDTGELFF. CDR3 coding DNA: TGTGCCAGCCGGGCAGGTTCGGACACCGGGGAGCTGTTTTTT.

The CDR3 region is CASSADRTDTQYF. Here the CDR3 DNA reads TGTGCCAGCAGCGCTGACAGGACAGATACGCAGTATTTT. The chain joins TRBV6-1 to TRBJ2-3; a possible D gene is TRBD1 (6 bases). From germline, CDR1 is MNHNS and CDR2 SASEGT. Between the trimmed V and J ends, which lost 6 bases and 3 bases, there was a span of 10 bases. The CDR3 totals 13 residues.

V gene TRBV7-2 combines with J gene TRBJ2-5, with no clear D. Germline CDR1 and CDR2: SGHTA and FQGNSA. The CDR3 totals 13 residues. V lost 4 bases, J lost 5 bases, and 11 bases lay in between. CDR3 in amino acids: CASSSSLGETQYF. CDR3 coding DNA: TGTGCCAGCAGCTCGAGTCTTGGGGAGACCCAGTACTTC.

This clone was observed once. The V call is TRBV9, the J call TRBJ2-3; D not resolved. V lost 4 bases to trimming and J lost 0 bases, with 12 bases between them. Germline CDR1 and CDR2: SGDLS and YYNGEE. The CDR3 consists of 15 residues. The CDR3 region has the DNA TGTGCCAGCAGCCCCCGTGGAGACAGCACAGATACGCAGTATTTT. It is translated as CASSPRGDSTDTQYF.

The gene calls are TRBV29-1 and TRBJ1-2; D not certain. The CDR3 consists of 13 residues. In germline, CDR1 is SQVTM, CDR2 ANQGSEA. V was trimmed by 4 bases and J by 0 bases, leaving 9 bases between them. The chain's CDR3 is CSVVGVANYGYTF. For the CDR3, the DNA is TGCAGCGTTGTTGGGGTTGCTAACTATGGCTACACCTTC.

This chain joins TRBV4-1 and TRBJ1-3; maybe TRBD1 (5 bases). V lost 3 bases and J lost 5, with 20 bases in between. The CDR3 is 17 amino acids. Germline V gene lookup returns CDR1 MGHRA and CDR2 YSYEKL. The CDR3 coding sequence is TGCGCCAGCAGCCAGGGGGGTCCCAGGGAATTCAGAAACACCATATATTTT. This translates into CASSQGGPREFRNTIYF.

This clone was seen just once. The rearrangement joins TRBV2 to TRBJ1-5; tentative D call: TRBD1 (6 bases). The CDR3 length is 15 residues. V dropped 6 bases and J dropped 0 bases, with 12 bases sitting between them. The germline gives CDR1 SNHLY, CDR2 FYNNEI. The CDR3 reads CASRKTGYSNQPQHF. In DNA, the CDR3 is TGTGCCAGCAGAAAGACAGGTTATAGCAATCAGCCCCAGCATTTT.

CDR3 bases: TGTGCCAGCAGTTTGGGGGCTTATGGCTACACCTTC. Protein product: CASSLGAYGYTF. V and J are TRBV28 and TRBJ1-2, with a weak D call TRBD1 (6 bases). V lost 3 bases and J lost 5, with 7 bases in between. CDR1 and CDR2 (germline): MDHEN, SYDVKM. This CDR3 spans 12 amino acids.

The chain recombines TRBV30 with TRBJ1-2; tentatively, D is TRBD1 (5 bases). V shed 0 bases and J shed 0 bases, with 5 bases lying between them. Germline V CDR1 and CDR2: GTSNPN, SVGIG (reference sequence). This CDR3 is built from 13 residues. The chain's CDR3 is CAWSVQANYGYTF. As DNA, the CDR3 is TGTGCCTGGAGTGTACAGGCTAACTATGGCTACACCTTC.

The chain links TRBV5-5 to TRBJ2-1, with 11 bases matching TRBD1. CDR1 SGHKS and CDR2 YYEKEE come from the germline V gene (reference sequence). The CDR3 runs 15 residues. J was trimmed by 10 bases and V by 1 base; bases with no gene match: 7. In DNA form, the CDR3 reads TGTGCCAGCAGCTTGTTCGGACAGGGGGCGTTGGAGCAGTTCTTC. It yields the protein CASSLFGQGALEQFF. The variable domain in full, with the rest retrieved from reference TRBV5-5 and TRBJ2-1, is DAGVTQSPTHLIKTRGQQVTLRCSPISGHKSVSWYQQVLGQGPQFIFQYYEKEERGRGNFPDRFSARQFPNYSSELNVNALLLGDSALYLCASSLFGQGALEQFFGPGTRLTVL.

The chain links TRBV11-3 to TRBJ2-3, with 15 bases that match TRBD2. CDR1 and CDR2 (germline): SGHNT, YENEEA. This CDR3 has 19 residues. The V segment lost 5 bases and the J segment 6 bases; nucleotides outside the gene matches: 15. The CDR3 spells CASSEGLAGGPWKADTQYF. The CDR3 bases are TGTGCCAGCAGCGAGGGACTAGCGGGGGGCCCCTGGAAGGCGGATACGCAGTATTTT.

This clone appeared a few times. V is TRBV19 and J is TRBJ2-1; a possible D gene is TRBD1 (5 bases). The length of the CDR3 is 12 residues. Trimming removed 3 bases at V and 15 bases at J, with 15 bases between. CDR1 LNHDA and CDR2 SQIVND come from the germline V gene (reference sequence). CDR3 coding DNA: TGTGCCAGTAGTATGCAGGACACCCAACGGTTCTTC. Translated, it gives CASSMQDTQRFF.

CDR3 coding DNA: TGTGCCAGCAGCTTGACGCCGGGACAGGGACTTAATAATTCACCCCTCCACTTT. Amino acids: CASSLTPGQGLNNSPLHF. The chain joins TRBV5-6 to TRBJ1-6; 9 bases map to TRBD1. V gave up 1 base and J gave up 5 bases; unmatched junction bases: 10. The CDR3 covers 18 residues. Germline assignment: CDR1 SGHDT and CDR2 YYEEEE.